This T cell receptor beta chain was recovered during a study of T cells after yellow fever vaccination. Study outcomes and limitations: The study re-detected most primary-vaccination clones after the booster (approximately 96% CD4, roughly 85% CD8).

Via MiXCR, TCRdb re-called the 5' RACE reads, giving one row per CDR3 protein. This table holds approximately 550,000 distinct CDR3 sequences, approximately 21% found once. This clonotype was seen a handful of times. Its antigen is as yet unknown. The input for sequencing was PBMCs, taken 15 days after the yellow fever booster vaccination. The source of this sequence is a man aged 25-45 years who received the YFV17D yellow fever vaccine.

DNA of the CDR3: TGCGCCAGCAGCCCACTAGGGGTTGGGGGGGCCAACGTCCTGACTTTC. Amino acids: CASSPLGVGGANVLTF. The J gene is TRBJ2-6, the V gene TRBV5-1, with D perhaps given as TRBD1 or TRBD2 (5 bases each). Looked up from germline, CDR1 is SGHRS and CDR2 is YFSETQ. The V end was cut by 4 bases, the J end by 4 bases, with 15 bases between. The CDR3 is 16 residues long.